This TCR beta chain came from a study of T cells in Graves' hyperthyroidism and ophthalmopathy. General study findings and limits: Most expanded thyroid clonotypes above 0.001 recurred in blood.

This CDR3 contains 14 residues. V lost 5 bases, J lost 1 base, and 11 bases lay in between. The germline gives CDR1 MNHNS, CDR2 SASEGT. In patients aged 18 to 65, hyperthyroidism was newly diagnosed, with duration under 2 months. Together with thyroid ultrasound, orbital computed tomography, serum thyroxine and TRAb, clinical symptoms were used for diagnoses. This clonotype was recorded many times. Its target is unknown. Template material for amplifying TCR beta CDR3 regions consisted of RNA transcripts. The study used the HTBI primer set for a first-round RT-PCR of the TCR CDR3. TCRdb re-analysed the multiplex PCR reads in MiXCR, keeping a single row per CDR3 protein. The table shows 600,000 or so distinct CDR3 sequences, with 15% to 20% occurring only once.

The source material was blood. The chain links TRBV6-1 to TRBJ1-1, with unresolved D. The TCR comes from a woman in her 30s with Graves' hyperthyroidism. This CDR3 reads CASSSSGPNTEAFF. The DNA for the CDR3 is TGTGCCAGCAGTTCCTCCGGGCCGAACACTGAAGCTTTCTTT.